Many counts were recorded for the clone carrying this T cell receptor beta chain. The antigen is undetermined. These data belong to a study of molecular identifiers for immune sequencing clone quantification. MiXCR, run by TCRdb on the PCR reads, gives a single entry per CDR3 protein. Here the sample spans around 460,000 distinct CDR3 sequences, about 21% being singletons. Whole-study findings and limits: Spiked Jurkat TCR RNA equal to one cell could reportedly be picked out among some 1 million naive cells.

Sorted naive CD8 T cells were those defined as CD8+CD4-CCR7+CD45RA+. The TCR originated in a human donor in good health. Some libraries in this study had Jurkat cell RNA spiked in. The sequencing sample was made of naive CD8+ T cells from blood, with Jurkat cell RNA spiked in. Subset described: FACS-sorted CD8+CD4-CCR7+CD45RA+ naive T cells.

CDR3 loop: CASSIGPEAFF. As DNA, the CDR3 is TGTGCCAGTAGTATTGGCCCTGAAGCTTTCTTT. The chain couples TRBV19 to TRBJ1-1; the D is unclear. CDR1 and CDR2 (germline): LNHDA, SQIVND (reference sequence). V dropped 3 bases and J dropped 6 bases, with 5 bases sitting between them. CDR3 length: 11 amino acids.